These T cell receptor beta chains were read from a single sample in a study of neoadjuvant anti-PD-1 for oral cavity cancer. Method: immunoSEQ multiplex PCR; TCRdb's copy keeps in-frame clones and lacks some. The sample holds over 6,500 clones, 70% to 80% seen once. The source material was PBMCs, sampled before nivolumab (anti-PD-1) treatment. These receptors were obtained from a person aged 40-85 years with oral cavity squamous cell carcinoma. The CDR3 runs from the conserved cysteine through the conserved F or W. A D gene is named only where the DNA matches it firmly. The size entry is marked missing in some rows and otherwise reads once, few, many or a size class.

NA	TRBJ1-2	TRBV25-1	few	TGTGCCAGCAGTGAATTCGGGGTTGGCTACACCTTC	CASSEFGVGYTF
NA	TRBJ1-4	TRBV2	NA	TGTGCCAGCATTGGGCCCGGGACTGGTAATGAAAAACTGTTTTTT	CASIGPGTGNEKLFF
NA	TRBJ1-4	TRBV28	NA	TGTGCCAGCAGTAATCGGACGTACAGGGTATTGCGTGAAAAACTGTTTTTT	CASSNRTYRVLREKLFF
TRBD1	TRBJ2-7	TRBV4-2	few	TGTGCCAGCAGCCAAGAAAATCCCGGGACAGGGGGCTACGAGCAGTACTTC	CASSQENPGTGGYEQYF
NA	TRBJ2-2	TRBV7-8	NA	TGTGCCAGCAGCGGAGACAGGTTCACCGGGGAGCTGTTTTTT	CASSGDRFTGELFF
NA	TRBJ2-5	TRBV10-1	few	TGCGCCAGCAGTCTGGCACCCCAAGAGACCCAGTACTTC	CASSLAPQETQYF
NA	TRBJ1-1	TRBV10-3	NA	TGTGCCATCAGTGAGGGTGGAACTGAAGCTTTCTTT	CAISEGGTEAFF
NA	TRBJ1-5	TRBV7-6	NA	TGTGCCAGCAGCTTAGCGGTGGGCGGTAGCAATCAGCCCCAGCATTTT	CASSLAVGGSNQPQHF
NA	TRBJ2-1	TRBV28	NA	TGTGCCAGCAGGGAACATTCCTTGGGAACCTGGGGCAATGAGCAGTTCTTC	CASREHSLGTWGNEQFF
NA	TRBJ2-3	TRBV4-1	NA	TGCGCCAGCAGCCAAGATTGGGGTCCCACCGGCGGTGATACGCAGTATTTT	CASSQDWGPTGGDTQYF
TRBD2	TRBJ2-3	TRBV28	NA	TGTGCCAGCACGGCGGGGGAGAATCCCACTACTGATACGCAGTATTTT	CASTAGENPTTDTQYF
TRBD1	TRBJ2-7	TRBV4-3	NA	TGCGCCAGCAGCCGGGACAGGGTCTACGAGCAGTACTTC	CASSRDRVYEQYF
NA	TRBJ1-4	TRBV19	NA	TGTGCCAGCAGGGTGGGGGAAAAACTGTTTTTT	CASRVGEKLFF
NA	TRBJ1-5	TRBV7-7	NA	TGTGCCAGCAGCTTAGGCACAGGCCAACAGCCCCAGCATTTT	CASSLGTGQQPQHF
TRBD1	TRBJ1-2	TRBV6-5	NA	TGTGCCAGCAGTTCCCCGGGACAGACCGCCTATGGCTACACCTTC	CASSSPGQTAYGYTF
TRBD1	TRBJ1-3	TRBV9	few	TGTGCCAGCAGCGAGGGGGACAGGTGGCTTTCTGGAAACACCATATATTTT	CASSEGDRWLSGNTIYF
NA	TRBJ2-2	TRBV6-5	NA	TGTGCCAGCAGTTACCAACCGGGCGCGAACACCGGGGAGCTGTTTTTT	CASSYQPGANTGELFF
NA	TRBJ2-3	TRBV21-1	NA	TGTGCCAGCAGCAAAGTCACAGATACGCAGTATTTT	CASSKVTDTQYF
NA	TRBJ1-1	TRBV11-2	once	TGTGCCAGCAGCTTATTAGGAGGGGGAACTGAAGCTTTCTTT	CASSLLGGGTEAFF
TRBD1	TRBJ1-1	TRBV5-4	NA	TGTGCCAGCAGCCGCCGGGACAGTTATGGGAACACTGAAGCTTTCTTT	CASSRRDSYGNTEAFF
TRBD2	TRBJ2-1	TRBV6-1	NA	TGTGCCAGCAGTGGGACTAGCGGGGGGGCCTACAATGAGCAGTTCTTC	CASSGTSGGAYNEQFF
TRBD2	TRBJ2-3	TRBV2	once	TGTGCCAGCAGTGAATTCAGCGGGGGGGCAGATACGCAGTATTTT	CASSEFSGGADTQYF
NA	TRBJ1-6	TRBV5-1	NA	TGCGCCAGCAGCTTGACGGACGGGAGCTCCTATAATTCACCCCTCCACTTT	CASSLTDGSSYNSPLHF
TRBD1	TRBJ2-2	TRBV2	NA	TGTGCCAGCAGAACCGGGACAGGGAATAACGGGGAGCTGTTTTTT	CASRTGTGNNGELFF
NA	TRBJ1-3	TRBV10-3	NA	TGTGCCATCGTACGGAGTACGTCTGGAAACACCATATATTTT	CAIVRSTSGNTIYF
NA	TRBJ2-7	TRBV4-3	NA	TGCGCCAGCAGCCCCTTGTTCGGCTACGAGCAGTACTTC	CASSPLFGYEQYF
NA	TRBJ2-1	TRBV5-1	NA	TGCGCCAGCAGCCCTACCACAACAGGGAGGTTTGAAAATGAGCAGTTCTTC	CASSPTTTGRFENEQFF
NA	TRBJ1-5	TRBV4-3	NA	TGCGCCAGCAGCCAAGATCTAAACGAAGGGCCCCAGCATTTT	CASSQDLNEGPQHF
NA	TRBJ2-7	TRBV7-6	NA	TGTGCCAGCTCCCCTCTAGCTGAATTCTACGAGCAGTACTTC	CASSPLAEFYEQYF
NA	TRBJ1-3	TRBV6-4	NA	TGTGCCAGCAGTGACGTCGCCAGGTCTGGAAACACCATATATTTT	CASSDVARSGNTIYF
NA	TRBJ2-3	TRBV9	NA	TGTGCCAGCAGCGTAGGTAGCACAGATACGCAGTATTTT	CASSVGSTDTQYF
NA	TRBJ2-2	TRBV5-5	NA	TGTGCCAGCAGCTTGGGTCCGGGACAGAACACCGGGGAGCTGTTTTTT	CASSLGPGQNTGELFF
TRBD1	TRBJ1-2	TRBV7-9	NA	TGTGCCAGCAGCTCTCCGACAGGGGGCGGAGACTATGGCTACACCTTC	CASSSPTGGGDYGYTF
NA	TRBJ1-1	TRBV6-5	NA	TGTGCCAGCAGGAGGGGGTACCTCAACACTGAAGCTTTCTTT	CASRRGYLNTEAFF
NA	TRBJ2-5	TRBV10-1	NA	TGCGCCAGCAGTGTAGACTACCAAGAGACCCAGTACTTC	CASSVDYQETQYF
NA	TRBJ2-7	TRBV4-2	NA	TGTGCCAGCAGCCAAAACCGGTACGAGCAGTACTTC	CASSQNRYEQYF
TRBD2	TRBJ2-3	TRBV11-3	NA	TGTGCCAGCAGCCTGAAGACTAGCGGGGCCCTCACAGATACGCAGTATTTT	CASSLKTSGALTDTQYF
TRBD1	TRBJ1-2	TRBV7-9	NA	TGTGCCAGCAGACCGACAGGGCCAGGGTATGGCTACACCTTC	CASRPTGPGYGYTF
NA	TRBJ1-4	TRBV5-1	NA	TGCGCCAGCAGAGGGGTCACTAATGAAAAACTGTTTTTT	CASRGVTNEKLFF
NA	TRBJ2-7	TRBV4-2	few	TGTGCCAGCAGCCAAGAAGAGGGAAGCACCTACGAGCAGTACTTC	CASSQEEGSTYEQYF
TRBD1	TRBJ2-5	TRBV29-1	NA	TGCAGCGTTGGAAGGACAGGGCGTTTGGAGACCCAGTACTTC	CSVGRTGRLETQYF
TRBD1	TRBJ2-5	TRBV5-4	NA	TGTGCCAGCAGCTTGGGAGGGACAGGGAAACAAGAGACCCAGTACTTC	CASSLGGTGKQETQYF
TRBD2	TRBJ2-2	TRBV18	NA	TGTGCCAGCTCACGATCTAGCGGGGACACCGGGGAGCTGTTTTTT	CASSRSSGDTGELFF
NA	TRBJ2-6	TRBV30	NA	TGTGCCTGGACTCTCTCTGGGGCCAACGTCCTGACTTTC	CAWTLSGANVLTF